This T cell receptor beta chain was sequenced in a study of T cell repertoires in cytomegalovirus infection. Each CDR3 protein is one row after TCRdb ran MiXCR on the reads. The sample lists fewer than 900,000 distinct CDR3 sequences, about 27% occurring once. Germline V gives CDR1 SNHLY, CDR2 FYNNEI. V lost 1 base and J lost 1; bases outside the gene matches: 0. The CDR3 sequence is 15 residues long. This clonotype was counted only a few times. Its antigen is not identified. The genes are TRBV2 and TRBJ2-7; 11 positions match TRBD2. The origin of this receptor is a human donor in good health (CMV status not recorded). Some clones in this sample may be carry-over from other donors' samples. The sequencing here drew on cultured CD8+ T cells from PBMCs, taken from culture after CMV antigen stimulation. In DNA, the CDR3 is TGTGCCAGCAGTGAAGGACTAGCGGGGTCCTACGAGCAGTACGTC. Translated: CASSEGLAGSYEQYV.